Listed here is a single TCR beta chain. Sequencing used immunoSEQ multiplex PCR; TCRdb keeps in-frame clones, though not all of them. The sample lists 150,000 to 200,000 clones, about three quarters seen once, with approximately 26% in the top ten. The data are from a study of blood T cell repertoires in COVID-19. This CDR3 contains 13 residues. The germline gives CDR1 MNHEY, CDR2 SVGAGI. The ends were cut back, 6 bases at V and 5 bases at J, with 10 bases in the middle. The TCR originated in a woman aged 65 to 85 with acute or convalescent COVID-19. V is TRBV6-5 and J is TRBJ1-4, with D perhaps matching TRBD1 (6 bases). The sequenced material came from peripheral blood. The CDR3 coding sequence is TGTGCCAGCAGAAGACAGGCAAATGAAAAACTGTTTTTT. It encodes CASRRQANEKLFF.